These 32 T cell receptor beta chains were sequenced from one sample in a study of Graves' ophthalmopathy and Graves' hyperthyroidism. The study amplified TCR beta CDR3 regions using RNA transcripts. HTBI-primed RT-PCR formed the first round, and a multiplex PCR formed the second. Using its own MiXCR run on the multiplex PCR reads, TCRdb lists one record per CDR3 protein. The sample contains over a million distinct CDR3 sequences, about 35% of which appear only once. The specimen sequenced was peripheral blood or thyroid tissue (not recorded which). These receptors were taken from an adult man with Graves' hyperthyroidism.

The chain is built from TRBV29-1 and TRBJ1-5; TRBD1 might be the D (6 bases). Trimming took 0 bases from V and 11 from J, leaving 23 bases between them. The CDR3 has 16 amino acids. Germline-derived CDR1 and CDR2 are SQVTM and ANQGSEA. The CDR3 DNA reads TGCAGCGTTGAAGATCTGCTAGCGGGGGGGCCAGAGACCCAGCATTTT. Translation gives CSVEDLLAGGPETQHF. Supplemented by reference TRBV29-1 and TRBJ1-5, the full variable domain reads SAVISQKPSRDICQRGTSLTIQCQVDSQVTMMFWYRQQPGQSLTLIATANQGSEATYESGFVIDKFPISRPNLTFSTLTVSNMSPEDSSIYLCSVEDLLAGGPETQHFGDGTRLSIL.

Many counts were recorded for this clonotype. The rearrangement joins TRBV20-1 to TRBJ1-2; the D gene is possibly TRBD1 (5 bases). Trimming cost V 5 bases and J 2 bases, with 18 bases left between them. The CDR3 has 15 residues. From germline, CDR1 is DFQATT and CDR2 SNEGSKA (reference sequence). The DNA for the CDR3 is TGCAGTGCTCTCCGGGTGGACACACAAAACTATGGCTACACCTTC. Translating it yields CSALRVDTQNYGYTF.

The CDR3 coding sequence is TGTGCCAGCAGTTACTCGGGGCCTATTATGGCAACTAATGAAAAACTGTTTTTT. Its protein is CASSYSGPIMATNEKLFF. The chain links TRBV6-5 to TRBJ1-4; TRBD1 might be the D (5 bases). The V end lost 0 bases, the J end lost 0 bases, and 14 bases lay between the germline ends. The length of the CDR3 is 18 residues. Germline CDR1 MNHEY, CDR2 SVGAGI.

This clonotype was observed many times. The J gene is TRBJ2-2, the V gene TRBV10-3; D not resolved. With 2 bases removed from V and 1 base from J, the gap between germline ends came to 11 bases. Per the germline V gene, CDR1 is ENHRY and CDR2 is SYGVKD. CDR3 length equals 16 residues. The CDR3, as DNA: TGTGCCATCAGTGAGGCGACACTTCGGAACACCGGGGAGCTGTTTTTT. Translated, it gives CAISEATLRNTGELFF.

This clonotype was observed once. The junction does not match germline at one end; this may be a read error. The CDR3 sequence is CAISVGSSTDTQYF. The CDR3 DNA reads TGTGCCATCAGTGTGGGGTCTAGTACAGATACGCAGTATTTT. V usage is TRBV6-4 and J usage is TRBJ2-3; no firm D call. The CDR3 consists of 14 residues. Germline CDR1 is MRHNA and CDR2 is SNTAGT.

The rearrangement links TRBV20-1 to TRBJ1-1; D ambiguous. The germline gives CDR1 DFQATT, CDR2 SNEGSKA (reference sequence). The CDR3 has 16 residues. Trimming left V 6 bases short and J 1 base short, with 21 bases between. CDR3 residues: CSASSRAAKKNTEAFF. As DNA, the CDR3 is TGCAGTGCCAGTTCAAGGGCCGCAAAAAAGAACACTGAAGCTTTCTTT.

The chain recombines TRBV25-1 with TRBJ2-5; 7 bases are shared with TRBD2. The V and J ends lost 5 bases and 4 bases, in that order; junction bases with no gene match: 7. Looked up from germline, CDR1 is MGHDK and CDR2 is SYGVNS. CDR3 size: 14 residues. The CDR3 reads CASSLRGRAETQYF. The CDR3 region has the DNA TGTGCCAGCAGTTTACGGGGGAGGGCAGAGACCCAGTACTTC.

In its sample, this clonotype was seen many times. The chain carries TRBV15 and TRBJ1-2; D gene ambiguous. This CDR3 has 13 residues. CDR1 and CDR2 (germline): LNHNV, YYDKDF (reference sequence). V was cut by 1 base and J by 5 bases, with 8 bases left in between. The CDR3 sequence: CATSRGGTYGYTF. CDR3 nucleotide sequence: TGTGCCACCAGCAGAGGGGGAACTTATGGCTACACCTTC.

This clonotype came up many times. The chain combines TRBV2 with TRBJ1-2; no definite D call. V lost 0 bases and J lost 5, with 19 bases in between. Germline CDR1 SNHLY, CDR2 FYNNEI. The CDR3 length is 17 residues. The DNA for the CDR3 is TGTGCCAGCAGTGAAGCGCCTTCGGCGGAGGGCTCATATGGCTACACCTTC. Its protein is CASSEAPSAEGSYGYTF.

The chain uses TRBV10-3 and TRBJ2-5, with TRBD2 identical over 8 bases. CDR3 length: 14 amino acids. V shed 6 bases, J shed 4 bases, and the junction held 7 bases outside the gene matches. Germline loops: CDR1 ENHRY, CDR2 SYGVKD. The CDR3 region has the DNA TGTGCCATCAGAGACACTAGCGGTGTAGAGACCCAGTACTTC. Its translation is CAIRDTSGVETQYF.

This clonotype was found many times. The chain is built from TRBV6-5 and TRBJ1-1; D is uncertain. The germline V and J ends were trimmed by 2 bases and 6 bases, with 10 bases remaining between them. CDR3 length: 13 amino acids. Germline values: CDR1 MNHEY, CDR2 SVGAGI. The DNA of the CDR3 is TGTGCCAGCAGTTACACACGGAGTGCTGAAGCTTTCTTT. Translation gives CASSYTRSAEAFF.

V usage is TRBV28 and J usage is TRBJ1-1; 8 nucleotides match TRBD1. This CDR3 has 12 amino acids. The J segment lost 10 bases and the V segment lost 3 bases, leaving 4 bases of the junction unmatched. Germline V gene data show CDR1 as MDHEN and CDR2 as SYDVKM. The CDR3 region is CASSFLDRVAFF. The CDR3 DNA follows: TGTGCCAGCAGTTTTCTGGACAGGGTAGCTTTCTTT. Full variable domain (outside the CDR3, taken from reference TRBV28 and TRBJ1-1): DVKVTQSSRYLVKRTGEKVFLECVQDMDHENMFWYRQDPGLGLRLIYFSYDVKMKEKGDIPEGYSVSREKKERFSLILESASTNQTSMYLCASSFLDRVAFFGQGTRLTVV.

This clonotype came up many times. Here the CDR3 reads CASTGEETQYF. CDR3 in DNA: TGTGCCAGCACGGGGGAAGAGACCCAGTACTTC. The chain employs TRBV19 and TRBJ2-5; D perhaps matches TRBD2 (6 bases). The CDR3 is made up of 11 amino acids. Germline V CDR1 and CDR2: LNHDA, SQIVND (reference sequence). The V gene lost 9 bases and the J gene lost 3 bases, with 8 bases spanning the gap.

With regard to this clonotype: This clone may be a read error of a much larger clone one base away. The conserved phenylalanine or tryptophan is not found at the CDR3 terminus, so this likely reflects a read error. The V and J genes are TRBV2 and TRBJ1-5; D is undetermined. Germline CDR1 SNHLY, CDR2 FYNNEI. This CDR3 comprises 17 residues. Trimming removed 6 bases at V and 1 base at J, with 19 bases between. CDR3 coding DNA: TGTGCCAGCAGCTCCGACTTGGGAATGGGAAGCAATCAGCCCCAGCATGTT. As protein: CASSSDLGMGSNQPQHV.

This clonotype was observed a few times. The rearrangement links TRBV4-3 to TRBJ2-7; no clear D. Germline CDR1 reads LGHNA; CDR2 reads YSLEER. This CDR3 is 14 amino acids long. Trimming removed 4 bases from V and 3 bases from J, with 13 bases in between. CDR3 amino acids: CASSRASQGYEQYF. The CDR3 DNA reads TGCGCCAGCAGCCGCGCGTCCCAAGGCTACGAGCAGTACTTC.

This clonotype was seen repeatedly, ten times or more. The CDR3 DNA is TGTGCCAGCAGCCAAGGGGCGAGGAATCAGCCCCAGCATTTT. Its translation is CASSQGARNQPQHF. The rearrangement uses TRBV3-1 and TRBJ1-5; D remains ambiguous. This CDR3 contains 14 residues. V was cut by 1 base and J by 4 bases, with 8 bases left in between. Germline V gives CDR1 LGHDT, CDR2 YNNKEL (reference sequence).

In this sample, this clonotype turned up a few times. Here the CDR3 DNA reads TGCAGTGCTCTGGGCGGGAGAGGCACCGGGGAGCTGTTTTTT. It translates to CSALGGRGTGELFF. The rearrangement links TRBV20-1 to TRBJ2-2; 7 bases match TRBD2. Germline V gives CDR1 DFQATT, CDR2 SNEGSKA (reference sequence). The CDR3 covers 14 residues. The V and J ends lost 5 bases and 4 bases, in that order; junction bases with no gene match: 7.

There are a few counts of this clonotype. This chain connects TRBV6-5 to TRBJ1-6, with TRBD1 matching 7 bases. This CDR3 spans 15 amino acids. The ends lost 5 bases at V and 7 bases at J; junction bases unmatched: 8. CDR1 is MNHEY, CDR2 SVGAGI, per germline. The CDR3 DNA follows: TGTGCCAGCAGTACTACAGGGGACCCCAATTCACCCCTCCACTTT. Translated: CASSTTGDPNSPLHF.

This clonotype has a count of ten or more. The chain links TRBV10-3 to TRBJ1-1; D is unclear. The length of the CDR3 is 13 residues. The V end lost 3 bases, the J end lost 1 base, and 6 bases lay between the germline ends. The germline V gene has CDR1 ENHRY and CDR2 SYGVKD. The CDR3 sequence is CAISDLQNTEAFF. The CDR3 DNA sequence: TGTGCCATCAGTGATCTACAGAACACTGAAGCTTTCTTT.

This clonotype appeared a few times. The gene calls are TRBV12-3 or TRBV12-4 and TRBJ2-5, with 10 bases lining up with TRBD1. The CDR3 extends over 16 amino acids. V lost 6 bases and J lost 5; bases outside the gene matches: 12. CDR3 in DNA: TGTGCCAGCAGAGCCGGGACAGGGGTATTTCCGGAGACCCAGTACTTC. Translated, it gives CASRAGTGVFPETQYF.

CDR3 DNA sequence: TGTGCCAGTAGCTCCGGGGGCGCAGATACGCAGTATTTT. Protein product: CASSSGGADTQYF. The chain combines TRBV19 with TRBJ2-3, with D perhaps matching TRBD1 or TRBD2 (6 bases each). V lost 6 bases to trimming and J lost 4 bases, with 11 bases between them. CDR1 LNHDA and CDR2 SQIVND come from the germline V gene (reference sequence). The CDR3 consists of 13 residues.

Regarding this clonotype: It may be a read error: a sequence one base away is much more abundant. This chain joins TRBV4-3 and TRBJ2-5; no clear D. The CDR3 totals 14 residues. V lost 3 bases, J lost 1 base, and 9 bases lay in between. The germline V gene encodes CDR1 LGHNA and CDR2 YSLEER. CDR3 sequence reads: CASSHVGIQETQYF. The CDR3 coding sequence is TGCGCCAGCAGCCATGTCGGCATCCAAGAGACCCAGTACTTC.

This chain uses TRBV28 with TRBJ2-7, with 10 bases fitting TRBD1. CDR1 is MDHEN, CDR2 SYDVKM, per germline. V was clipped by 7 bases and J by 5 bases; unmatched bases: 8. The CDR3 consists of 14 residues. CDR3 residues: CASTPGTGVDEQYF. CDR3 sequence (DNA): TGTGCCAGCACTCCTGGGACAGGGGTAGACGAGCAGTACTTC.

This clonotype appeared a few times. The chain combines TRBV6-5 with TRBJ1-5; the D gene is possibly TRBD1 (5 bases). Trimming cost V 8 bases and J 14 bases, with 19 bases left between them. The CDR3 is made up of 12 amino acids. The germline CDR1 and CDR2 sequences are MNHEY and SVGAGI. The CDR3 spells CASASTVGPEHF. The CDR3 DNA follows: TGTGCCAGCGCCTCGACAGTAGGGCCGGAGCATTTT.

At least ten counts were recorded for this clonotype. The chain uses TRBV12-3 or TRBV12-4 and TRBJ2-5; D is ambiguous. With 6 bases removed from V and 5 bases from J, the gap between germline ends came to 13 bases. The CDR3 length is 13 residues. The CDR3 protein is CASRTELRETQYF. Written as DNA, the CDR3 is TGTGCCAGCAGGACTGAGCTCCGGGAGACCCAGTACTTC.

This clonotype was observed many times. V usage is TRBV24-1 and J usage is TRBJ2-5, with 7 positions matching TRBD2. The CDR3 covers 15 residues. Germline V gene sequence: CDR1 KGHDR, CDR2 SFDVKD. J was trimmed by 0 bases and V by 2 bases; bases with no gene match: 2. The CDR3 nucleotides are TGTGCCACCAGTGATTCTAGCGGTTACCAAGAGACCCAGTACTTC. Its translation is CATSDSSGYQETQYF.

The rearrangement links TRBV11-2 to TRBJ2-2; TRBD1 matches at 10 bases. The CDR3 is 16 amino acids. The V gene's germline CDR1 is SGHAT and CDR2 FQNNGV. V shed 3 bases and J 9 bases; nucleotides not matched to a gene: 10. The CDR3 nucleotides read TGTGCCAGCAGCTTTAGCCCGGACAGGGGGATCCGGGAGCTGTTTTTT. Its translation: CASSFSPDRGIRELFF.

The chain combines TRBV7-8 with TRBJ2-7; D is possibly TRBD1 or TRBD2 (5 bases each). This CDR3 is 13 amino acids long. Germline values: CDR1 SGHVS, CDR2 FQNEAQ. V was clipped by 7 bases and J by 3 bases, with 13 bases between them. The CDR3 reads CASIEGRDYEQYF. The CDR3 coding sequence is TGTGCCAGCATCGAGGGACGGGACTACGAGCAGTACTTC.

The sample holds many counts of this clonotype. The chain links TRBV20-1 to TRBJ2-7; the match to TRBD2 covers 8 bases. Trimming cost V 3 bases and J 8 bases; bases outside gene matches: 9. Per the germline V gene, CDR1 is DFQATT and CDR2 is SNEGSKA (reference sequence). The length of the CDR3 is 13 residues. In nucleotides, the CDR3 is TGCAGTGCTAGGACCGGGACTAGTGTACAGCAGTACTTC. It is translated as CSARTGTSVQQYF.

The chain links TRBV5-6 to TRBJ2-5; possibly TRBD2 for D (6 bases). Germline CDR1 reads SGHDT; CDR2 reads YYEEEE. This CDR3 is 14 amino acids long. Trimming shortened V by 4 bases and J by 4 bases, and 14 bases separated the two germline ends. The CDR3 bases are TGTGCCAGCAGCAGGGAGGAAGAGACAGAGACCCAGTACTTC. Translating it yields CASSREEETETQYF. The full variable domain, its missing parts supplied by reference TRBV5-6 and TRBJ2-5, is DAGVTQSPTHLIKTRGQQVTLRCSPKSGHDTVSWYQQALGQGPQFIFQYYEEEERQRGNFPDRFSGHQFPNYSSELNVNALLLGDSALYLCASSREEETETQYFGPGTRLLVL.

This clonotype showed up just a few times. This chain uses TRBV12-3 or TRBV12-4 with TRBJ1-2, with TRBD1 matching 7 bases. V lost 4 bases to trimming and J lost 8 bases; unmatched junction nucleotides: 16. The CDR3 loop spans 16 amino acids. The CDR3 coding sequence is TGTGCCAGCAGTTCAACAACAGGGGCGCAGGTCTACGGCTACACCTTC. It codes for CASSSTTGAQVYGYTF.

Of note for this clonotype: This sequence may be a read error, since a much larger clone differs from it by one base. The chain employs TRBV7-3 and TRBJ2-2, with unresolved D. CDR1 is SGHTA, CDR2 FQGTGA, per germline. The CDR3 is 13 residues long. V lost 1 base and J 4 bases, leaving 4 bases between the germline ends. DNA for the CDR3: TGTGCCAGCAGCTTAAAGAGCACCGGGGAGCTGTTTTTT. Its translation: CASSLKSTGELFF.